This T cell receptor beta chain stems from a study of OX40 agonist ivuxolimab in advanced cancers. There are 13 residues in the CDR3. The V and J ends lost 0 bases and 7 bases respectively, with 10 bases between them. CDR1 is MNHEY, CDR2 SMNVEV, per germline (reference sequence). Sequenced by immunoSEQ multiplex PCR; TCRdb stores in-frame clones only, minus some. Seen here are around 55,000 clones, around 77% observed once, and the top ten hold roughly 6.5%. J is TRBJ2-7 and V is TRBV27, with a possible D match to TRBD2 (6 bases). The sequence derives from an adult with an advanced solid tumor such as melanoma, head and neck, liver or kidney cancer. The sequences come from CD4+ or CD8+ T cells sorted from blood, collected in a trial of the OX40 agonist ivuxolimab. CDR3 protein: CASSLSKGREQYF. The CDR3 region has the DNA TGTGCCAGCAGTTTATCGAAGGGGAGGGAGCAGTACTTC.